This record covers a single TCR beta chain. No antigen is known for it. The sample is drawn from a study of blood T cells in healthy people across ages. Whole-study findings and limits: With age, beta diversity per million T cells declined roughly linearly, significantly by 40 to 50.

The germline CDR1 and CDR2 sequences are ENHRY and SYGVKD. The CDR3 consists of 15 residues. Trimming cost V 4 bases and J 2 bases, with 14 bases left between them. The draw of peripheral blood yielded approximately 10 milliliters from each donor. The authors ran a second PCR of 7 to 11 cycles using a sample-barcoded 5' primer and a J-beta primer mix. TCRdb reprocessed the 5' RACE reads with MiXCR, giving one entry per CDR3 protein. The repertoire holds over 1,200,000 distinct CDR3 sequences, with approximately 59% as singletons. The source is a man aged 18 to 35 in good health. Material for sequencing was blood. The rearrangement joins TRBV10-3 to TRBJ1-1; TRBD1 might be the D (6 bases). The chain's CDR3 is CAISVSAGDNTEAFF. The CDR3 DNA reads as TGTGCCATCAGTGTGTCGGCAGGGGATAACACTGAAGCTTTCTTT.